The 14 T cell receptor beta chains listed next were all sequenced from one sample in a study of human T cells and chemical hapten exposure. One entry per CDR3 protein, called by TCRdb with MiXCR from the RACE reads. The table lists some 81,000 distinct CDR3 sequences, around 9.3% of them singletons, with 1.7% in the top ten. Time point specified: healthy volunteer bleed at 6 weeks. The starting material, unfractionated whole blood, was used for total RNA extraction. The specimen was whole blood. All receptors come from a female donor in good health. Some clones in this sample may be carry-over from other donors' samples.

This clonotype was recorded many times. This chain connects TRBV6-5 to TRBJ2-7; TRBD1 aligns across 9 bases. V lost 4 bases to trimming and J lost 5 bases; unmatched junction nucleotides: 6. There are 14 residues in the CDR3. Germline V gene lookup returns CDR1 MNHEY and CDR2 SVGAGI. The CDR3 is CASSWGTGFDEQYF. The CDR3 DNA reads TGTGCCAGCAGTTGGGGGACAGGGTTCGACGAGCAGTACTTC.

CDR3 in amino acids: CSVREQGQGSNQPQHF. Written as DNA, the CDR3 is TGCAGCGTCCGAGAGCAAGGACAGGGGAGCAATCAGCCCCAGCATTTT. The V gene is TRBV29-1, the J gene TRBJ1-5; TRBD1 matches 9 bases. With V trimmed by 6 bases and J by 1 base, 10 bases remained unmatched. The CDR3 has 16 residues. Germline lookup yields CDR1 SQVTM and CDR2 ANQGSEA.

This clonotype was found many times. The rearrangement links TRBV20-1 to TRBJ2-7; 10 bases line up with TRBD2. The CDR3 sequence is 14 residues long. The V gene end was trimmed by 5 bases and the J gene end by 3 bases; junction bases not matched to a gene: 7. The V gene's germline CDR1 is DFQATT and CDR2 SNEGSKA (reference sequence). The CDR3 nucleotides read TGCAGTGCTCGGGGACTAGCGAGTGACTACGAGCAGTACTTC. It translates to CSARGLASDYEQYF.

At least ten counts were recorded for this clonotype. The genes are TRBV7-8 and TRBJ2-3, with a tentative D call TRBD2 (6 bases). The CDR3 loop spans 16 amino acids. V was cut by 1 base and J by 1 base, with 12 bases left in between. The V gene's germline CDR1 is SGHVS and CDR2 FQNEAQ. The CDR3 region has the DNA TGTGCCAGCAGCTTAGAGGGCGGGGAAGGCACAGATACGCAGTATTTT. It yields the protein CASSLEGGEGTDTQYF.

This clonotype appeared a few times. This chain joins TRBV27 and TRBJ1-1; a possible D gene is TRBD1 (6 bases). With 5 bases removed from V and 9 bases from J, the gap between germline ends came to 16 bases. The CDR3 is 13 amino acids. Germline V lookup: CDR1 MNHEY, CDR2 SMNVEV (reference sequence). As DNA, the CDR3 is TGTGCCAGCAGTCTTCTTGGACAGCCCAAAGCTTTCTTT. Protein product: CASSLLGQPKAFF.

The chain is built from TRBV3-1 and TRBJ1-2, with a possible D match to TRBD1 (6 bases). V was shortened by 1 base and J by 3 bases, with 12 bases between the two germline ends. The CDR3 contains 15 residues. Germline-derived CDR1 and CDR2 are LGHDT and YNNKEL (reference sequence). The CDR3 sequence: CASSQGGGGDYGYTF. CDR3 in DNA: TGTGCCAGCAGCCAAGGAGGGGGAGGGGACTATGGCTACACCTTC.

The chain recombines TRBV4-1 with TRBJ2-2; D assignment may be TRBD1 or TRBD2 (5 bases each). The CDR3 is 14 amino acids. CDR1 and CDR2 from the germline V gene are MGHRA and YSYEKL. V lost 4 bases, J lost 6 bases, and 12 bases lay in between. The CDR3 nucleotides are TGCGCCAGCAGCCTCATTCGGGGCGCCGGGGAGCTGTTTTTT. Translation: CASSLIRGAGELFF.

Many counts were recorded for this clonotype. CDR3 coding DNA: TGTGCCACGGGAACTAGCGTGGCCGGGGAGCTGTTTTTT. This encodes CATGTSVAGELFF. The V gene is TRBV10-3, the J gene TRBJ2-2; 7 bases are a match to TRBD2. Per germline, CDR1 ENHRY and CDR2 SYGVKD. V dropped 10 bases and J dropped 6; count of bases not matched to a gene: 8. The CDR3 runs 13 residues.

The V call is TRBV4-3, the J call TRBJ1-1; 9 bases are a match to TRBD1. This CDR3 contains 17 residues. Germline assignment: CDR1 LGHNA and CDR2 YSLEER. With V trimmed by 7 bases and J by 1 base, 13 bases remained unmatched. CDR3: CASTKQGTGPWNTEAFF. As DNA, the CDR3 is TGCGCCAGCACCAAACAAGGGACAGGGCCCTGGAACACTGAAGCTTTCTTT.

The gene calls are TRBV10-3 and TRBJ2-3; D is uncertain. The germline V and J ends were trimmed by 2 bases and 2 bases, with 8 bases remaining between them. The CDR3 has 14 amino acids. CDR1 and CDR2 (germline): ENHRY, SYGVKD. The CDR3 nucleotides are TGTGCCATCAGTGAGGGCGCAAACACAGATACGCAGTATTTT. This translates into CAISEGANTDTQYF.

This clonotype was observed a handful of times. The rearrangement links TRBV13 to TRBJ2-3; TRBD2 agrees at 10 bases. Trimming at V came to 4 bases and at J to 4 bases, leaving 11 bases not matched to a gene. The CDR3 covers 17 residues. Germline CDR1 and CDR2: PRHDT and FYEKMQ (reference sequence). In DNA form, the CDR3 reads TGTGCCAGCAGCTCAGTTAGCGGGGGGCCATCATCAGATACGCAGTATTTT. Amino acid sequence: CASSSVSGGPSSDTQYF.

This clonotype was counted at least ten times. The rearrangement uses TRBV29-1 and TRBJ2-1, with D unresolved. V lost 6 bases and J lost 9, with 9 bases in between. Germline V gene data show CDR1 as SQVTM and CDR2 as ANQGSEA. The CDR3 runs 10 residues. In nucleotides, the CDR3 is TGCAGCGTGACCCGGGTTGAGCAGTTCTTC. This encodes CSVTRVEQFF.

This clonotype was picked up many times. The V and J genes are TRBV5-5 and TRBJ2-7, with unresolved D. The CDR3 covers 15 residues. Trimming removed 2 bases from V and 0 bases from J, with 12 bases in between. Germline V lookup: CDR1 SGHKS, CDR2 YYEKEE (reference sequence). The CDR3 DNA reads TGTGCCAGCAGCTTCACCGGCATGAGCTCCTACGAGCAGTACTTC. Protein product: CASSFTGMSSYEQYF.

This clonotype was found many times. The gene calls are TRBV28 and TRBJ1-1; 7 nucleotides line up with TRBD1. The V gene end was trimmed by 2 bases and the J gene end by 5 bases; junction bases not matched to a gene: 8. The germline gives CDR1 MDHEN, CDR2 SYDVKM. The CDR3 has 15 amino acids. This chain's CDR3 is CASSLSRGGLTEAFF. Written as DNA, the CDR3 is TGTGCCAGCAGTTTAAGCAGGGGGGGATTGACTGAAGCTTTCTTT.